These T cell receptor beta chains were read from a single sample in a study of cytotoxic CD8 clonotypes in ibrutinib-treated CLL. Sequencing used immunoSEQ multiplex PCR; TCRdb keeps in-frame clones, though not all of them. This sample has 19,000 or so clones, with approximately 84% found just once. This specimen was PBMCs, taken before ibrutinib treatment. These TCRs come from a human donor with chronic lymphocytic leukemia. Each CDR3 is given with its conserved first and last residue. D genes are given only for firm matches. The size field is filled for only some rows; it gives once, few, many or a size class.

d_call,j_call,v_call,clone_size,cdr3_nt,cdr3_aa
.,TRBJ2-7,TRBV18,.,TGTGCCAGCGTCTTAGAGGTTGGCTACGAGCAGTACTTC,CASVLEVGYEQYF
TRBD1,TRBJ2-2,TRBV7-8,.,TGTGCCAGCAGCATCCGGACAGGGGGATATACCGGGGAGCTGTTTTTT,CASSIRTGGYTGELFF
.,TRBJ1-2,TRBV28,.,TGTGCCAGCAGAAAGGCAGGGGCTAACTATGGCTACACCTTC,CASRKAGANYGYTF
.,TRBJ1-4,TRBV6-6,.,TGTGCCAGCAGTTACGGTGAAAAACTGTTTTTT,CASSYGEKLFF
.,TRBJ2-5,TRBV5-1,few,TGCGCCAGCAGCTTGGAAGTCGGGGAACAAGAGACCCAGTACTTC,CASSLEVGEQETQYF
TRBD2,TRBJ2-2,TRBV4-3,medium-sized,TGCGCCAGCAGCCAAGGGGGGGGAACCGGGGAGCTGTTTTTT,CASSQGGGTGELFF
.,TRBJ1-4,TRBV20-1,once,TGCAGTGCTAGAGGGATCGAAAAACTGTTTTTT,CSARGIEKLFF
.,TRBJ2-5,TRBV15,.,TGTGCCACCAGCAGAGGGCAGGTGTCGGAGACCCAGTACTTC,CATSRGQVSETQYF
TRBD1,TRBJ1-1,TRBV6-1,.,TGTGCCAGCAGTTCCTGGGACAGAGCTGAAGCTTTCTTT,CASSSWDRAEAFF
.,TRBJ1-4,TRBV28,.,TGTGCCAGCGGGGGGGGTAATGAAAAACTGTTTTTT,CASGGGNEKLFF
.,TRBJ1-6,TRBV6-6,few,TGTGCCAGCAGCTTTCAGGGAGGCTCACCCCTCCACTTT,CASSFQGGSPLHF
TRBD2,TRBJ2-1,TRBV4-1,.,TGCGCCAGCAGCCAACTGGGACTGGCGGGGGGGCGAGATGAGCAGTTCTTC,CASSQLGLAGGRDEQFF
.,TRBJ2-7,TRBV7-6,.,TGTGCCAGCAGCTCGGCCCACCAAGGCTACGAGCAGTACTTC,CASSSAHQGYEQYF
.,TRBJ1-2,TRBV27,.,TGTGCCAGCAGCGTTTATGGAAACGAGGGCGCTGACTATGGCTACACCTTC,CASSVYGNEGADYGYTF